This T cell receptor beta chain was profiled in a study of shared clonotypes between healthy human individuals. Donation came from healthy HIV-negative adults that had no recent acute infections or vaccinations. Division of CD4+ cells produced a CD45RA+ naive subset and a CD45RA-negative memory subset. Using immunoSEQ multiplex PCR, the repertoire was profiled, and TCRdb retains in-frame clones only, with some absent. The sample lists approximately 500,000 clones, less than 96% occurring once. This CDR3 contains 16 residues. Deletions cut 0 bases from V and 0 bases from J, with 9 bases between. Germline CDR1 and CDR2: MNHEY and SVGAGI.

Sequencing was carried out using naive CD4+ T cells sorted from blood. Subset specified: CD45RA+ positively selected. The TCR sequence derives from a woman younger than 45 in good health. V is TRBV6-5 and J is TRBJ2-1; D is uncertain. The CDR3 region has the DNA TGTGCCAGCAGTTACTCGGGCGTGAGCTCCTACAATGAGCAGTTCTTC. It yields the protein CASSYSGVSSYNEQFF.